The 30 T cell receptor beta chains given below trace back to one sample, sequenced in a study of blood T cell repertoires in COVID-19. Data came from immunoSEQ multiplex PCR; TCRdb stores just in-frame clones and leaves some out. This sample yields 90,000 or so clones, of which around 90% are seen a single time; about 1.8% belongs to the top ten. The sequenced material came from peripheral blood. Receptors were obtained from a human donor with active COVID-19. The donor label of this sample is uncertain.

The CDR3, as DNA: TGTGCCAGCAGAGATTTATCGTTACCGGGACAGGGAGGAGTGCAGTACTTC. It encodes CASRDLSLPGQGGVQYF. This rearrangement joins TRBV28 to TRBJ2-7; 9 positions agree with TRBD1. The V gene's germline CDR1 is MDHEN and CDR2 SYDVKM. J gave up 9 bases and V 6 bases, and 21 bases lay outside the gene matches. This CDR3 is 17 amino acids long.

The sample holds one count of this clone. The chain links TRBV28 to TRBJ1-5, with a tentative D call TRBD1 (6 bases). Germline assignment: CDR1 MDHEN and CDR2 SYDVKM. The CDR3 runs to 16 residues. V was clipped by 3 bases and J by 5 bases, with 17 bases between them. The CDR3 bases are TGTGCCAGCAGTTTGCGGGAGGGGGGGTATTATCAGCCCCAGCATTTT. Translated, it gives CASSLREGGYYQPQHF.

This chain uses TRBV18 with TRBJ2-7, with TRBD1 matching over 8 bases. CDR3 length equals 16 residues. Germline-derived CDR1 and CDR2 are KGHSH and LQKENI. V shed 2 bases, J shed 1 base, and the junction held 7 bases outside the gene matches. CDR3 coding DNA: TGTGCCAGCTCACCATCAATAGACAGGGGATCCTACGAGCAGTACTTC. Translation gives CASSPSIDRGSYEQYF.

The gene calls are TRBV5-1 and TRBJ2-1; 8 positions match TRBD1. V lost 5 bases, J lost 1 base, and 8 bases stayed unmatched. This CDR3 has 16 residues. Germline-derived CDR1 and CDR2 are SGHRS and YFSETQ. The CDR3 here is CASRRSTGGSYNEQFF. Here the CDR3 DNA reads TGCGCCAGCAGGAGAAGCACAGGGGGATCCTACAATGAGCAGTTCTTC.

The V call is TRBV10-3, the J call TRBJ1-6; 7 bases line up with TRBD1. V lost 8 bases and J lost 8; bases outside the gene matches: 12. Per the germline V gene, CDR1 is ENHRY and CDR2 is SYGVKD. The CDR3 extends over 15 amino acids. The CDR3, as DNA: TGTGCCATCGCGGTAAAGGGGGCTAAGGATTCACCCCTCCACTTT. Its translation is CAIAVKGAKDSPLHF.

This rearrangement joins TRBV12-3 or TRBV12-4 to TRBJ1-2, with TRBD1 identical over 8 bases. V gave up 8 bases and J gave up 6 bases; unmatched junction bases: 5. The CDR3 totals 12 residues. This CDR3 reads CASGWGQDGYTF. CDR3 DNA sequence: TGTGCCAGCGGGTGGGGACAGGATGGCTACACCTTC.

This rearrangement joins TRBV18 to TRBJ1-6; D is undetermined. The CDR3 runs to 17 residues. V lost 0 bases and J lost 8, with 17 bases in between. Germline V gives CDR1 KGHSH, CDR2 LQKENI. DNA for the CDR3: TGTGCCAGCTCACCACCTCCTAGTGACAAGCGGTATTCACCCCTCCACTTT. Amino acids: CASSPPPSDKRYSPLHF. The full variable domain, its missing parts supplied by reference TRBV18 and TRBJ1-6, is NAGVMQNPRHLVRRRGQEARLRCSPMKGHSHVYWYRQLPEEGLKFMVYLQKENIIDESGMPKERFSAEFPKEGPSILRIQQVVRGDSAAYFCASSPPPSDKRYSPLHFGNGTRLTVT.

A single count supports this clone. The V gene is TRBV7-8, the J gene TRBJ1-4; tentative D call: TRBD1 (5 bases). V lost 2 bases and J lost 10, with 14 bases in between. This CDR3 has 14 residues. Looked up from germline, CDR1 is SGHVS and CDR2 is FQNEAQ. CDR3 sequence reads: CASSLSFERGKLFF. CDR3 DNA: TGTGCCAGCAGCTTATCATTTGAAAGGGGAAAACTGTTTTTT.

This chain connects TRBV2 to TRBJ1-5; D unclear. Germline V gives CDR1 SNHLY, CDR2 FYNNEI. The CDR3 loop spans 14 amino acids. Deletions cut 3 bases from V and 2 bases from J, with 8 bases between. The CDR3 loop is CASSDPVGNQPQHF. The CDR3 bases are TGTGCCAGCAGTGACCCGGTGGGCAATCAGCCCCAGCATTTT. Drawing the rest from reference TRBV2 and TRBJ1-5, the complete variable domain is EPEVTQTPSHQVTQMGQEVILRCVPISNHLYFYWYRQILGQKVEFLVSFYNNEISEKSEIFDDQFSVERPDGSNFTLKIRSTKLEDSAMYFCASSDPVGNQPQHFGDGTRLSIL.

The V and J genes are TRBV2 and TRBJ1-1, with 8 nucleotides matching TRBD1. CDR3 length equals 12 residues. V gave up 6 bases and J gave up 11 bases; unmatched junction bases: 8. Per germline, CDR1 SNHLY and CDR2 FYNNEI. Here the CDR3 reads CASRRAGGAAFF. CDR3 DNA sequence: TGTGCCAGCAGGCGGGCAGGGGGCGCCGCTTTCTTT.

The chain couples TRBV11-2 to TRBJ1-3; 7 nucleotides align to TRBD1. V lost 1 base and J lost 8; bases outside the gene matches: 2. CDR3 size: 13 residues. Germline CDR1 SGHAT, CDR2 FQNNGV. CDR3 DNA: TGTGCCAGCAGCTTAGGGACAGGTGACACCATATATTTT. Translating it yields CASSLGTGDTIYF.

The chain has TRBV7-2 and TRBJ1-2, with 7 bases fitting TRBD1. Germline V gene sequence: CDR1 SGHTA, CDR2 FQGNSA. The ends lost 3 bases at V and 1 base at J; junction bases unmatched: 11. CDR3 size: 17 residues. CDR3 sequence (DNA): TGTGCCAGCAGCTTTCCCCTCGGACAGGCTGATAACTATGGCTACACCTTC. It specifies CASSFPLGQADNYGYTF.

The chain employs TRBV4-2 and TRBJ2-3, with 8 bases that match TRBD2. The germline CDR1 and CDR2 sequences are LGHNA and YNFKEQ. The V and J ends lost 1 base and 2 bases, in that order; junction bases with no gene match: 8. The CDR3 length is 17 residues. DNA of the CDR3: TGTGCCAGCAGCCAAGTTCCCGGCGGGGGGTCCACAGATACGCAGTATTTT. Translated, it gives CASSQVPGGGSTDTQYF.

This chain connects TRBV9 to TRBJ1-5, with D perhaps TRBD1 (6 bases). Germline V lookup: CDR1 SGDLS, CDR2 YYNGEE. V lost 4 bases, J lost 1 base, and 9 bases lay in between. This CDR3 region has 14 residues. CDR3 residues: CASSSTGSNQPQHF. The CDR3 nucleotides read TGTGCCAGCAGCTCTACAGGGAGCAATCAGCCCCAGCATTTT.

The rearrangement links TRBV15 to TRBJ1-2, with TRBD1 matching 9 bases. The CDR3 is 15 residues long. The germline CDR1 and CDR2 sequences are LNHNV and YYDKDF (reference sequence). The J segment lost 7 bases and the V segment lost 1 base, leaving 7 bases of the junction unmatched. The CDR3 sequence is CATSRAGTGGFGYTF. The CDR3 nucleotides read TGTGCCACCAGCAGAGCGGGTACAGGGGGCTTTGGCTACACCTTC.

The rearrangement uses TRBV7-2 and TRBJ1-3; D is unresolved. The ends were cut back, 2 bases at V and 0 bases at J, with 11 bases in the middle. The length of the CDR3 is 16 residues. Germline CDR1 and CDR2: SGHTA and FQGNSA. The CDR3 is CASSLQSGSSGNTIYF. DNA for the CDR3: TGTGCCAGCAGCTTACAATCGGGTTCCTCTGGAAACACCATATATTTT.

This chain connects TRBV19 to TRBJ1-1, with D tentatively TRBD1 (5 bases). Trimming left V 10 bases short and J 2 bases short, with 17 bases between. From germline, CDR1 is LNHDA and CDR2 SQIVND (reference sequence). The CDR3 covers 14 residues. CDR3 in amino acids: CATLRRGSNTEAFF. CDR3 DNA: TGTGCCACTCTCCGACGGGGGAGTAACACTGAAGCTTTCTTT.

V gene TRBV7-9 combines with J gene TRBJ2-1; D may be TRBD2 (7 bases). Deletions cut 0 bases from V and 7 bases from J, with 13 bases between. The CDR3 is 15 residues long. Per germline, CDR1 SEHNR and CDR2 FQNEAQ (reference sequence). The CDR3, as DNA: TGTGCCAGCAGCTTAGCCCGGGGGGCCGAAAATGAGCAGTTCTTC. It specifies CASSLARGAENEQFF.

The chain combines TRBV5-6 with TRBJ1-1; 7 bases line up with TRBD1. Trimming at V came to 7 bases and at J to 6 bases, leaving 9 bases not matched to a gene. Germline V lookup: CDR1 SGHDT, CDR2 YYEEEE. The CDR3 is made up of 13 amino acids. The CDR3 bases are TGTGCCAGCCTCTTCACAGGGGCGGCTGAAGCTTTCTTT. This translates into CASLFTGAAEAFF.

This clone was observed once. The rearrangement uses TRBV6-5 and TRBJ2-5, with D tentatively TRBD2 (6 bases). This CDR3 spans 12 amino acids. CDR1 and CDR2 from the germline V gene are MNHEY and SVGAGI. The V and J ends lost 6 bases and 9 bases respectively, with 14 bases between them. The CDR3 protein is CASSRDSGAQYF. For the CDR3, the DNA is TGTGCCAGCAGCCGGGACTCCGGGGCCCAGTACTTC.

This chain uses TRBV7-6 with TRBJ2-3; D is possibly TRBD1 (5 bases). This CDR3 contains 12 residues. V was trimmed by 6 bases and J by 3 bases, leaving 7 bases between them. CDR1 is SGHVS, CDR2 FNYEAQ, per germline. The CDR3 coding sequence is TGTGCCAGCAGGCAGGGTACAGATACGCAGTATTTT. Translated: CASRQGTDTQYF.

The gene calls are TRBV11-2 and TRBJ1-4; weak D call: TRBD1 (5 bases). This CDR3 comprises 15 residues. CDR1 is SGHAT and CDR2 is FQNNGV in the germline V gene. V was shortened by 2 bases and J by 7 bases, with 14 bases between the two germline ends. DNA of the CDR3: TGTGCCAGCAGCTTAATGTGGGGCTCAGGTGAAAAACTGTTTTTT. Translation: CASSLMWGSGEKLFF.

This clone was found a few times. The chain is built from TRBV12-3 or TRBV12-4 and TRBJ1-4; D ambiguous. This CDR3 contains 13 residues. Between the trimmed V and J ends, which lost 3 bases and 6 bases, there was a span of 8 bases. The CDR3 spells CASSFRRDEKLFF. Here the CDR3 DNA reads TGTGCCAGCAGTTTCAGGCGGGATGAAAAACTGTTTTTT.

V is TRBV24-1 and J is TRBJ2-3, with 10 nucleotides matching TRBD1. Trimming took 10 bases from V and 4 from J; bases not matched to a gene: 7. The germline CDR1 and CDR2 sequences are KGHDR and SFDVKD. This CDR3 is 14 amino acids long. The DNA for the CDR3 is TGTGCCACGAGGACAGGGGGGTATCCAGATACGCAGTATTTT. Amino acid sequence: CATRTGGYPDTQYF.

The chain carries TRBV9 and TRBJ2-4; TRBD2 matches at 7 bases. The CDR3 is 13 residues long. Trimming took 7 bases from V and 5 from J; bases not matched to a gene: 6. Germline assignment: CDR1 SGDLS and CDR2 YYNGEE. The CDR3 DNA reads TGTGCCAGCGGGAGGGAAGAAGAAAACATTCAGTACTTC. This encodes CASGREEENIQYF.

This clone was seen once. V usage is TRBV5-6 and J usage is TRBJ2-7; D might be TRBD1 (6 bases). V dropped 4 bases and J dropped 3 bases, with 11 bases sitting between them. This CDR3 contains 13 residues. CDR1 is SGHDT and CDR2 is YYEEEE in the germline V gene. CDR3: CASSGGRHYEQYF. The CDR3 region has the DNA TGTGCCAGCAGCGGGGGCAGACACTACGAGCAGTACTTC.

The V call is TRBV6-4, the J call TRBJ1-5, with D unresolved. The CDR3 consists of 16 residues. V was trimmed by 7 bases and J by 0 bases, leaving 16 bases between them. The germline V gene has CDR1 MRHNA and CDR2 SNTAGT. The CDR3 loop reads CASTSSGGPSNQPQHF. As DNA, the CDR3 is TGTGCCAGCACCAGTTCGGGAGGACCTAGCAATCAGCCCCAGCATTTT.

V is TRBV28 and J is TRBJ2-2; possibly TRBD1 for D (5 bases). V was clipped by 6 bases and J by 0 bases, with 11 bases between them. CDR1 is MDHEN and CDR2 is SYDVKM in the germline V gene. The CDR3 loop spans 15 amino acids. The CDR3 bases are TGTGCCAGCAGCCGACAGTCTCCGAACACCGGGGAGCTGTTTTTT. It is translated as CASSRQSPNTGELFF. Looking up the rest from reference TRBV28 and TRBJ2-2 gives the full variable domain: DVKVTQSSRYLVKRTGEKVFLECVQDMDHENMFWYRQDPGLGLRLIYFSYDVKMKEKGDIPEGYSVSREKKERFSLILESASTNQTSMYLCASSRQSPNTGELFFGEGSRLTVL.

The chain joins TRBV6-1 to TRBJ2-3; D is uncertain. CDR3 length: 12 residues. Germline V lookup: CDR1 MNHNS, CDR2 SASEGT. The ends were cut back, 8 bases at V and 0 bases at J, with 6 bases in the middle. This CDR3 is CASQTSTDTQYF. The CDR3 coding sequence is TGTGCCAGCCAGACTAGCACAGATACGCAGTATTTT.

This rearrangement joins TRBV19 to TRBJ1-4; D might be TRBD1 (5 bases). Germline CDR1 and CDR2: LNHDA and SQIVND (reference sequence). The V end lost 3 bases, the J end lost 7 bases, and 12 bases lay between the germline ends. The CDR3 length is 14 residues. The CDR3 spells CASSMGGVREKLFF. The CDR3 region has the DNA TGTGCCAGTAGTATGGGAGGGGTTCGTGAAAAACTGTTTTTT.